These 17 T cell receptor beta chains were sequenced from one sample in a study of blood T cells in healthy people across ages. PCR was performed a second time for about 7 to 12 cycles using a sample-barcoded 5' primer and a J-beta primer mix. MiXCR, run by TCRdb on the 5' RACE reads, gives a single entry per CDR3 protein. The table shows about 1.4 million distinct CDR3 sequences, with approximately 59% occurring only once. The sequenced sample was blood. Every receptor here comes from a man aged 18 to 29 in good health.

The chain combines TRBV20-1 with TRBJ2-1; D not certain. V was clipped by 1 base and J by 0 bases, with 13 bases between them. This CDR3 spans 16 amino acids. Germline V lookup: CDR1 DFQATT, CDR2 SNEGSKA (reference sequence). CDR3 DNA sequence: TGCAGTGCTAGAGGGGTGAGCCCTAGCTCCTACAATGAGCAGTTCTTC. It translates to CSARGVSPSSYNEQFF.

CDR3 coding DNA: TGTGCCAGCAGCGTAGGGGACGGCAACACTGAAGCTTTCTTT. It encodes CASSVGDGNTEAFF. The chain recombines TRBV9 with TRBJ1-1; maybe TRBD1 (5 bases). CDR3 length: 14 residues. The ends were cut back, 0 bases at V and 2 bases at J, with 8 bases in the middle. Germline CDR1 SGDLS, CDR2 YYNGEE.

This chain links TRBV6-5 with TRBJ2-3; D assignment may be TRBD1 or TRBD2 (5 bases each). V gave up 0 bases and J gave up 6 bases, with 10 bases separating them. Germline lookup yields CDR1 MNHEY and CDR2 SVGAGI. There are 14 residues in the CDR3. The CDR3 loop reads CASSYSRGEDTQYF. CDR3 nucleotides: TGTGCCAGCAGTTACTCTCGAGGGGAGGATACGCAGTATTTT.

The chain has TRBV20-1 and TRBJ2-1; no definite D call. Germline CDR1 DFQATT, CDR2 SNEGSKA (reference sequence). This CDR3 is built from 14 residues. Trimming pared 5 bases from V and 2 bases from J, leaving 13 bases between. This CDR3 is CSAPTSRTYNEQFF. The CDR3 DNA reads TGCAGTGCTCCGACCAGCCGTACCTACAATGAGCAGTTCTTC.

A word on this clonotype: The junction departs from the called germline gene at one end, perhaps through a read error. CDR3 bases: TGTGCCAGCAGCCAAGCAGCGGGGGGCTACAATAAGCAGTTCTTC. It yields the protein CASSQAAGGYNKQFF. This chain connects TRBV4-2 to TRBJ2-1, with 9 bases identical to TRBD2. Germline-derived CDR1 and CDR2 are LGHNA and YNFKEQ. This CDR3 is 15 amino acids long.

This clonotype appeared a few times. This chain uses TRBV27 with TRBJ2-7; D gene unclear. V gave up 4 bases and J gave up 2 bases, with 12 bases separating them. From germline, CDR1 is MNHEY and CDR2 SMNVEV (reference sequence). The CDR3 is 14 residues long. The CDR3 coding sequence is TGTGCCAGCAGTTCCGCCTACGGTACCTACGAGCAGTACTTC. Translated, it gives CASSSAYGTYEQYF.

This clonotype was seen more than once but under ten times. For the CDR3, the DNA is TGTGCCAGCAGGAGGGGGGGCCGGGAGCAGTTCTTC. It is translated as CASRRGGREQFF. The chain uses TRBV7-2 and TRBJ2-1; D perhaps matches TRBD2 (7 bases). V was shortened by 6 bases and J by 10 bases, with 13 bases between the two germline ends. Germline-derived CDR1 and CDR2 are SGHTA and FQGNSA. The CDR3 is 12 amino acids.

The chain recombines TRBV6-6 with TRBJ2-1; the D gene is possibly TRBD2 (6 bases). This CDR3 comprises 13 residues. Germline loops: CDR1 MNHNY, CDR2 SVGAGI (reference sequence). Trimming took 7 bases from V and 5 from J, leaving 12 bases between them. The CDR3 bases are TGTGCCAGCATCGTAGGACTAAACAATGAGCAGTTCTTC. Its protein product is CASIVGLNNEQFF.

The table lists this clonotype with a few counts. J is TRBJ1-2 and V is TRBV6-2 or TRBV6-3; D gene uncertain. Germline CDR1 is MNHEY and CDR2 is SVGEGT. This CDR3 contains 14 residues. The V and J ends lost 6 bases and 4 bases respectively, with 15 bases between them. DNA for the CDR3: TGTGCCAGCAGCCGGGGAGCCCCCTCCTATGGCTACACCTTC. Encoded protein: CASSRGAPSYGYTF.

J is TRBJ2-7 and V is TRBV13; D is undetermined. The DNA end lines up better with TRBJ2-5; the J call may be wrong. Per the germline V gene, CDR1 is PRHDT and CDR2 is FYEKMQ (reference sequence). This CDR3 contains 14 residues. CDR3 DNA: TGTGCCAGCAGCTCAAAATGGGGAAGAGAGACCCAGTACTTC. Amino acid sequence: CASSSKWGRETQYF.

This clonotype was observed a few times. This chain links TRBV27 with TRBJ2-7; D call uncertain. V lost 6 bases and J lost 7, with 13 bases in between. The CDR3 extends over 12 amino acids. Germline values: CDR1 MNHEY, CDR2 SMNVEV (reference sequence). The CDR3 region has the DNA TGTGCCAGCAGATTTGGGTTTGGGGAGCAGTACTTC. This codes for CASRFGFGEQYF.

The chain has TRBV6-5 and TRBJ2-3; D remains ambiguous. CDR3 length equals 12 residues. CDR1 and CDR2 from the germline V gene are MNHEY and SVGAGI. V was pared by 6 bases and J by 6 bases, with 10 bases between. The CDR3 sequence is CASSIGWDTQYF. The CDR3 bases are TGTGCCAGCAGCATAGGATGGGATACGCAGTATTTT.

The DNA of the CDR3 is TGTGCCAGCAGCGGGGATGTACGGGGGTGGCAGTATTTT. It encodes CASSGDVRGWQYF. V and J are TRBV7-9 and TRBJ2-3; tentative D call: TRBD2 (6 bases). Trimming took 5 bases from V and 11 from J, leaving 17 bases between them. CDR1 is SEHNR and CDR2 is FQNEAQ in the germline V gene (reference sequence). The CDR3 sequence is 13 residues long.

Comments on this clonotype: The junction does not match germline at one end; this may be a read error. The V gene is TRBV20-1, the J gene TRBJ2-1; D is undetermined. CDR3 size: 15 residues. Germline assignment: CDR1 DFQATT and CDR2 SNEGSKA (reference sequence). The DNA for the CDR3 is TGCAGTGCCAGAGATGGGTACCTAGGCACCAATGAGCAGTTCTTC. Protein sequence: CSARDGYLGTNEQFF.

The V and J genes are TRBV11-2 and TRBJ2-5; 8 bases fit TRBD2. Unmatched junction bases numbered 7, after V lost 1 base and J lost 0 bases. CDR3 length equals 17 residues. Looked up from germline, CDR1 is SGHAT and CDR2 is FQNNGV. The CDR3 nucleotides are TGTGCCAGCAGCTTAGCATGGGCTAGCGGGCACCAAGAGACCCAGTACTTC. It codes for CASSLAWASGHQETQYF.

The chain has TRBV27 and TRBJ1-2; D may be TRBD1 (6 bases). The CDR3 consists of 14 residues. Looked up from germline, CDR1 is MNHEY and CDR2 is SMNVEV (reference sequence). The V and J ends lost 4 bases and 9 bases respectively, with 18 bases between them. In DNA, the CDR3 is TGTGCCAGCAGTTCGCTGGACAGTCAGATCAGCTACACCTTC. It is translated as CASSSLDSQISYTF.

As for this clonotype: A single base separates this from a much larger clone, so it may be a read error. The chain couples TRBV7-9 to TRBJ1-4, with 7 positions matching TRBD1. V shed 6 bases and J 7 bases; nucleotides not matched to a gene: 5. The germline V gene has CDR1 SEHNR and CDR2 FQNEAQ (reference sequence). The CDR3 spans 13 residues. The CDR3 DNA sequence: TGTGCCAGCAGTCAGGGGGTTGTTGAAAAACTGTTTTTT. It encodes CASSQGVVEKLFF.